The present entry profiles one T cell receptor beta chain with its context. This table comes from immunoSEQ multiplex PCR, and its TCRdb copy is limited to in-frame clones, with some not included. The sample has some 110,000 clones, roughly 92% seen once. The sample is drawn from a study of Tregs in tolerant kidney transplant recipients. CDR1 is LNHDA and CDR2 is SQIVND in the germline V gene (reference sequence). This CDR3 region has 15 residues. The V and J ends lost 3 bases and 0 bases respectively, with 11 bases between them. The sample taken for sequencing was CD4+ T cells from blood. This TCR came from a human donor in good health. The chain has TRBV19 and TRBJ2-5; a possible D gene is TRBD2 (6 bases). The CDR3 DNA follows: TGTGCCAGTAGTATTTATCGCGGGAACCAAGAGACCCAGTACTTC. Translated: CASSIYRGNQETQYF.